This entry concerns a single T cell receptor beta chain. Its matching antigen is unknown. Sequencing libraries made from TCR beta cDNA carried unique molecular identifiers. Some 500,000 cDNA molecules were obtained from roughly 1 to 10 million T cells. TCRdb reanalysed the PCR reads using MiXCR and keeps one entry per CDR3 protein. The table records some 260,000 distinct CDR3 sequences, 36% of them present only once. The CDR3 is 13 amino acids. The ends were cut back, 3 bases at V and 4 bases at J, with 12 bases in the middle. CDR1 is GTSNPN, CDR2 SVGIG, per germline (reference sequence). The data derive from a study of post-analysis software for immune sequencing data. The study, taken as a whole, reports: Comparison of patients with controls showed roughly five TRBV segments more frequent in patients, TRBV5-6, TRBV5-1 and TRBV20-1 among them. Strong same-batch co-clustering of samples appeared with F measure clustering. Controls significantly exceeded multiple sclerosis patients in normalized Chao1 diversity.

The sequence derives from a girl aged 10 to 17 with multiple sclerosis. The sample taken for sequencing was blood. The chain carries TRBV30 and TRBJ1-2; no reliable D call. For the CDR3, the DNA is TGTGCCTGGAGACGGGGATTGGCCTATGGCTACACCTTC. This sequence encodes CAWRRGLAYGYTF.